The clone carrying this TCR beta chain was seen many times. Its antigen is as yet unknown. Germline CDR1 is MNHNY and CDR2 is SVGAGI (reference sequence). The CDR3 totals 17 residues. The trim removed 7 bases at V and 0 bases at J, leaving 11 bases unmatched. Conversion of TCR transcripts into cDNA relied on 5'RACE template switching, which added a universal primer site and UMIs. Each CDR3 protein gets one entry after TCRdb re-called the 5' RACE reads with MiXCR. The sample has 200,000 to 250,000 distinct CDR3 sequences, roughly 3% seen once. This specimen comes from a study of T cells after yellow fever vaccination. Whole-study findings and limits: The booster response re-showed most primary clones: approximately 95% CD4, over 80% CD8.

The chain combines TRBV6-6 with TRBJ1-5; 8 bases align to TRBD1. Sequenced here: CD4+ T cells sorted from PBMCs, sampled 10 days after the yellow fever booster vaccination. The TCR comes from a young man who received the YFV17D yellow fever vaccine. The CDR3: CASNAGTGDFSNQPQHF. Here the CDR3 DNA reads TGTGCCAGCAATGCCGGGACAGGTGATTTTAGCAATCAGCCCCAGCATTTT.